This T cell receptor (beta chain) was observed in a study of OX40 agonist ivuxolimab in advanced cancers. The wider study: Dose-escalation subjects each had hepatocellular carcinoma, melanoma, renal cell or head and neck cancer. Study observations and caveats: Some patients who did not respond also had low normalized T-cell clonal expansion. People who partly responded at 0.1-3.0 mg/kg had some of the least clonal expansion seen.

TCRdb keeps only in-frame clones here, not all; method: immunoSEQ multiplex PCR. The sample lists 65,000 to 85,000 clones; about 93% were seen once. Germline V lookup: CDR1 LGHNA, CDR2 YSLEER. The CDR3 spans 15 residues. The V gene end was trimmed by 1 base and the J gene end by 5 bases; junction bases not matched to a gene: 5. For this clone: Its antigen is undetermined.

This sample comprised CD4+ or CD8+ T cells sorted from blood, obtained in a trial of the OX40 agonist ivuxolimab. This chain joins TRBV4-3 and TRBJ2-1; 7 positions agree with TRBD2. The clonotype originates from an adult with an advanced solid tumor such as melanoma, head and neck, liver or kidney cancer. In DNA, the CDR3 is TGCGCCAGCAGCCAAGGGAGCGGGGACCACAATGAGCAGTTCTTC. Protein: CASSQGSGDHNEQFF.